This is a list of T cell receptor beta chains from one sample in a study of CD8+ T cells in alopecia areata. Clones were read by immunoSEQ multiplex PCR, and TCRdb kept only the in-frame ones, dropping some. The table shows 140,000 or so clones, with approximately 50% occurring only once. The sample consisted of CD4+ T cells sorted from blood, taken at week 0. The source is a human donor with alopecia areata. CDR3s include the opening cysteine and the closing phenylalanine or tryptophan. Fields, in order: J gene, D gene, clone size, V gene, CDR3 DNA, CDR3 protein. D genes are given only for firm matches. Clone size, where shown, is once, few, many, or a class for clones that have expanded.

>TRBJ2-1|TRBD2|-|TRBV4-1
TGCGCCAGCAGCCACCCCCGGGGGGGGAGGCCCGACAATGAGCAGTTCTTC
CASSHPRGGRPDNEQFF
>TRBJ1-2|-|-|TRBV30
TGTGCCTGGAGTGTTGTTGACTACACCTTC
CAWSVVDYTF
>TRBJ1-3|-|few|TRBV7-2
TGTGCCAGCAGCCCAAGGGACGGCACTGGAAACACCATATATTTT
CASSPRDGTGNTIYF
>TRBJ1-2|-|few|TRBV4-3
TGCGCCAGCAGCCACTCTCTAGCGGGGCGCGTTGGCTACACCTTC
CASSHSLAGRVGYTF
>TRBJ1-5|-|few|TRBV2
TGTGCCAGCAGTGATAGTCGTTCTGTTCCCCAGCATTTT
CASSDSRSVPQHF
>TRBJ2-1|TRBD1|-|TRBV2
TGTGCCAGCGCCCGGGACAGGGGTGGTTACAATGAGCAGTTCTTC
CASARDRGGYNEQFF
>TRBJ1-5|-|-|TRBV27
TGTGCCAGCAGTTTGCAAGGAGGGGCTAATCAGCCCCAGCATTTT
CASSLQGGANQPQHF
>TRBJ2-7|TRBD2|few|TRBV5-1
TGCGCCAGTAACAGCGGGAGTCTGACCTACGAGCAGTACTTC
CASNSGSLTYEQYF
>TRBJ1-5|TRBD1|-|TRBV6-1
TGTGCCAGCCACGGGACAGAGGGATATCAGCCCCAGCATTTT
CASHGTEGYQPQHF
>TRBJ2-3|TRBD1|-|TRBV19
TGTGCCAGTAGTATCCGGACAGGGGGCACAGATACGCAGTATTTT
CASSIRTGGTDTQYF
>TRBJ2-6|-|-|TRBV18
TGTGCCAGCTCACCCGCAGGGAGCTCTGGGGCCAACGTCCTGACTTTC
CASSPAGSSGANVLTF
>TRBJ1-5|-|-|TRBV7-2
TGTGCCAGCAGCCCCCGTGTGGGTCAGCCCCAGCATTTT
CASSPRVGQPQHF
>TRBJ1-2|-|-|TRBV6-6
TGTGCCAGCAGTTACTCAAGGGCCACGGGAGGCTACACCTTC
CASSYSRATGGYTF
>TRBJ2-5|-|-|TRBV6-5
TGTGCCAGCAGTTACCACGGGGAGACCCAGTACTTC
CASSYHGETQYF